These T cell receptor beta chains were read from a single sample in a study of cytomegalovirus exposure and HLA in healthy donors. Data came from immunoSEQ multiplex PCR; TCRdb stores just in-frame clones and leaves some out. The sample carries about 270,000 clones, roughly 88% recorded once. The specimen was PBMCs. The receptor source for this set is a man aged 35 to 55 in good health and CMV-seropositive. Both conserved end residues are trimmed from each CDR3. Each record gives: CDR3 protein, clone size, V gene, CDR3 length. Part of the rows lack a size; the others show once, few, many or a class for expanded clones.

cdr3_aa: ASSPRQGVQPSYEQY
clone_size: -
v_call: TRBV9
cdr3_length: 15

cdr3_aa: ASSESKGGEQF
clone_size: few
v_call: TRBV10-1
cdr3_length: 11

cdr3_aa: ASSVGTGANEKLF
clone_size: -
v_call: TRBV19
cdr3_length: 13

cdr3_aa: ASSLQGLGNQPQH
clone_size: -
v_call: TRBV28
cdr3_length: 13

cdr3_aa: AWSPLAASYNEQF
clone_size: -
v_call: TRBV30
cdr3_length: 13

cdr3_aa: AWSGPSNSGGTEAF
clone_size: -
v_call: TRBV30
cdr3_length: 14

cdr3_aa: ASSVSGTGDQPQH
clone_size: -
v_call: TRBV9
cdr3_length: 13

cdr3_aa: SSSFRTDEQF
clone_size: once
v_call: TRBV7-9
cdr3_length: 10

cdr3_aa: ASSGVGVADTQY
clone_size: once
v_call: TRBV5-1
cdr3_length: 12

cdr3_aa: ASSRTGRDEAF
clone_size: -
v_call: TRBV27
cdr3_length: 11

cdr3_aa: ASTSGHEETQY
clone_size: -
v_call: TRBV5-4
cdr3_length: 11

cdr3_aa: ASSFPGVEHEQF
clone_size: -
v_call: TRBV5-1
cdr3_length: 12

cdr3_aa: ASSLGGNDEQF
clone_size: -
v_call: TRBV19
cdr3_length: 11

cdr3_aa: ASSEPGLTRNEQF
clone_size: -
v_call: TRBV13
cdr3_length: 13

cdr3_aa: ASSHPGQAHYGYT
clone_size: -
v_call: TRBV11-1
cdr3_length: 13

cdr3_aa: ASSPRQELNTEAF
clone_size: once
v_call: TRBV18
cdr3_length: 13

cdr3_aa: ASAQGRTYEQY
clone_size: once
v_call: TRBV5-1
cdr3_length: 11

cdr3_aa: ASSLWWQGTDTQY
clone_size: -
v_call: TRBV5-6
cdr3_length: 13

cdr3_aa: ASSFLANTGELF
clone_size: -
v_call: TRBV28
cdr3_length: 12

cdr3_aa: ASSFSGQSAETQY
clone_size: -
v_call: TRBV7-2
cdr3_length: 13

cdr3_aa: ASSFHRNTIY
clone_size: -
v_call: TRBV11-2
cdr3_length: 10

cdr3_aa: ASSQGAYYTGELF
clone_size: -
v_call: TRBV18
cdr3_length: 13

cdr3_aa: ASSLTGSDGYT
clone_size: -
v_call: TRBV7-3
cdr3_length: 11

cdr3_aa: ASSLDIASYEQY
clone_size: -
v_call: TRBV11-2
cdr3_length: 12

cdr3_aa: ASSIAGYEQY
clone_size: -
v_call: TRBV19
cdr3_length: 10

cdr3_aa: ASSWSGAPYGYT
clone_size: once
v_call: TRBV7-9
cdr3_length: 12

cdr3_aa: ASSSQQGTYGYT
clone_size: -
v_call: TRBV28
cdr3_length: 12

cdr3_aa: ASSPLGTGKTNGYT
clone_size: -
v_call: TRBV18
cdr3_length: 14

cdr3_aa: AISEFIGASDSPLH
clone_size: -
v_call: TRBV10-3
cdr3_length: 14

cdr3_aa: SVDHEQGITY
clone_size: -
v_call: TRBV29-1
cdr3_length: 10

cdr3_aa: ASSSTGRHEQY
clone_size: few
v_call: TRBV7-3
cdr3_length: 11

cdr3_aa: ASRLTGYNEKLF
clone_size: -
v_call: TRBV5-1
cdr3_length: 12

cdr3_aa: ASSPARDRTGGYT
clone_size: -
v_call: TRBV7-8
cdr3_length: 13

cdr3_aa: ASSGWGGYEQY
clone_size: -
v_call: TRBV19
cdr3_length: 11

cdr3_aa: ASSLLPGLPLSYEQY
clone_size: -
v_call: TRBV28
cdr3_length: 15

cdr3_aa: ASNRQGKDEKLF
clone_size: -
v_call: TRBV7-9
cdr3_length: 12

cdr3_aa: ASSDSFPYNEQF
clone_size: -
v_call: TRBV19
cdr3_length: 12

cdr3_aa: ASSLTGNPYEQY
clone_size: -
v_call: TRBV7-9
cdr3_length: 12

cdr3_aa: ASSPLEGLGNEQY
clone_size: -
v_call: TRBV18
cdr3_length: 13

cdr3_aa: SVEGGPLGDYEQY
clone_size: once
v_call: TRBV29-1
cdr3_length: 13

cdr3_aa: ASSSGLEEDTQY
clone_size: -
v_call: TRBV28
cdr3_length: 12

cdr3_aa: ASSQSGGSYNEQF
clone_size: -
v_call: TRBV4-3
cdr3_length: 13

cdr3_aa: ASSEPRVSRTSTDTQY
clone_size: -
v_call: TRBV13
cdr3_length: 16

cdr3_aa: ASTISGHLNTEAF
clone_size: -
v_call: TRBV7-9
cdr3_length: 13

cdr3_aa: ASSLLAGTSHEQY
clone_size: -
v_call: TRBV7-6
cdr3_length: 13